This T cell receptor (beta chain) came from a study of cytomegalovirus exposure and HLA in healthy donors. Study-wide results and limits: Within an earlier analysis, most TCR beta V segments proved productive either about 90% or about 30% of the time. Testing in vitro showed a few CMV-associated chains specific for CMV antigens.

The donors, nominally healthy at sampling, likely had unrecorded immune exposures. This CDR3 comprises 16 residues. Germline-derived CDR1 and CDR2 are SEHNR and FQNEAQ (reference sequence). The PCR ran on 60 Vbeta and 13 Jbeta primers. Repertoires were generated with immunoSEQ multiplex PCR, while TCRdb's copy carries only in-frame clones and drops some. The repertoire holds approximately 190,000 clones, with 80% to 85% as singletons. Regarding this clone: Its antigen is undetermined. A junction boundary mismatches the germline segment, possibly from a read error.

The sequence came from a woman younger than 35 in good health and CMV-seropositive. The sample taken for sequencing was PBMCs. This chain joins TRBV7-9 and TRBJ2-7; 7 nucleotides match TRBD1. The CDR3, as DNA: TGTGCCAGCAGCCACGGACAAAGGACAGGTTACTACGAGCGGTACTTC. Protein sequence: CASSHGQRTGYYERYF.